This is a list of T cell receptor beta chains from one sample in a study of CD8 T cells in ankylosing spondylitis. TCRdb re-analysed the 5' RACE reads in MiXCR, keeping a single row per CDR3 protein. The table shows about 240,000 distinct CDR3 sequences, with roughly a quarter occurring only once. Specimen: blood, either unsorted or a sorted T cell fraction (not recorded which). The receptors come from a male donor with ankylosing spondylitis or in good health (not recorded which). The CDR3 runs from the conserved cysteine through the conserved F or W. A D gene is named only where the DNA matches it firmly. The listing skips clone size in some rows; elsewhere it reads once, few, many or a size class.

CSVVVGGANTGELFF	TGCAGCGTTGTTGTTGGGGGGGCGAACACCGGGGAGCTGTTTTTT	TRBV29-1	TRBJ2-2	TRBD2	many
CASLVAGGSNEQFF	TGTGCCAGCCTGGTAGCGGGGGGGTCCAATGAGCAGTTCTTC	TRBV7-9	TRBJ2-1	TRBD2	NA
CASSPRGRPNEQFF	TGTGCCAGCAGCCCCCGGGGACGGCCAAATGAGCAGTTCTTC	TRBV7-7	TRBJ2-1	NA	NA
CATSRDQSDQYF	TGTGCCACCAGCAGAGATCAGTCGGACCAGTACTTC	TRBV15	TRBJ2-5	NA	many
CSALSGGGTDTQYF	TGCAGTGCTCTAAGCGGGGGGGGGACAGATACGCAGTATTTT	TRBV20-1	TRBJ2-3	TRBD2	few
CASSLGSGRPDNIQYF	TGTGCCAGCAGCTTAGGGTCGGGCAGGCCAGACAACATTCAGTACTTC	TRBV11-1	TRBJ2-4	NA	many
CASSQGWGETQYF	TGTGCCAGCAGCCAGGGGTGGGGAGAGACCCAGTACTTC	TRBV12-3/TRBV12-4	TRBJ2-5	NA	few
CSAKQGRGPVTF	TGCAGTGCTAAGCAGGGCCGGGGGCCGGTCACCTTC	TRBV20-1	TRBJ1-2	NA	few
CASSKGSQGVYEQYF	TGTGCCAGCAGCAAGGGATCTCAGGGGGTCTACGAGCAGTACTTC	TRBV3-1	TRBJ2-7	TRBD1	few
CASRETGGSYNEQFF	TGTGCCAGCAGGGAGACAGGGGGCTCCTACAATGAGCAGTTCTTC	TRBV5-6	TRBJ2-1	TRBD1	NA
CASRTQGRGGGSYNEQFF	TGTGCCAGCAGAACACAGGGTAGAGGGGGGGGGTCCTACAATGAGCAGTTCTTC	TRBV11-2	TRBJ2-1	NA	many
CASSQLTGYEQYF	TGTGCCAGCAGCCAGCTTACAGGGTACGAGCAGTACTTC	TRBV12-3/TRBV12-4	TRBJ2-7	NA	many
CATLGTVLMNTEAFF	TGTGCCACATTGGGGACAGTGTTGATGAACACTGAAGCTTTCTTT	TRBV15	TRBJ1-1	TRBD1	NA
CASSPSRDSGNTIYF	TGTGCCAGCTCACCATCTAGGGACTCTGGAAACACCATATATTTT	TRBV18	TRBJ1-3	NA	few
CASSEWVEYYEQYF	TGTGCCAGCAGTGAATGGGTCGAGTACTACGAGCAGTACTTC	TRBV2	TRBJ2-7	NA	many
CSVDLARGYNEQFF	TGCAGCGTTGATCTCGCCAGGGGATACAATGAGCAGTTCTTC	TRBV29-1	TRBJ2-1	NA	many
CSARGRRGGDTQYF	TGCAGTGCTAGAGGTCGGAGGGGGGGTGATACGCAGTATTTT	TRBV20-1	TRBJ2-3	NA	NA
CSVREEATDTQYF	TGCAGTGTACGGGAAGAGGCCACAGATACGCAGTATTTT	TRBV20-1	TRBJ2-3	NA	many
CASSSASKPGEQYF	TGTGCCAGCAGCTCAGCATCGAAACCGGGCGAGCAGTACTTC	TRBV11-2	TRBJ2-7	NA	NA
CSARDLAGADATDTQYF	TGCAGTGCTAGAGATCTGGCGGGGGCCGATGCCACAGATACGCAGTATTTT	TRBV20-1	TRBJ2-3	NA	few
CASRVLAGGYTQYF	TGTGCCAGCAGAGTACTAGCGGGGGGGTATACGCAGTATTTT	TRBV27	TRBJ2-3	TRBD2	few
CSARDAGGNEQFF	TGCAGTGCTAGAGATGCGGGGGGAAATGAGCAGTTCTTC	TRBV20-1	TRBJ2-1	TRBD2	many
CSARVIGSADNEQFF	TGCAGTGCTAGAGTTATAGGGAGCGCGGACAATGAGCAGTTCTTC	TRBV20-1	TRBJ2-1	NA	NA
CASAQTKGQSYEQYF	TGTGCCAGCGCACAGACCAAGGGACAGTCCTACGAGCAGTACTTC	TRBV12-3/TRBV12-4	TRBJ2-7	TRBD1	NA
CSARSTDRVNSPLHF	TGCAGTGCTCGATCGACGGACAGGGTGAATTCACCCCTCCACTTT	TRBV20-1	TRBJ1-6	TRBD1	many
CSASAGNSPLHF	TGCAGTGCTAGTGCAGGGAATTCACCCCTCCACTTT	TRBV20-1	TRBJ1-6	NA	many
CSAPTGTGKSDEQYF	TGCAGTGCGCCGACCGGGACAGGGAAAAGCGACGAGCAGTACTTC	TRBV20-1	TRBJ2-7	TRBD1	NA
CASSEVRNIQYF	TGTGCCAGCAGTGAAGTGAGGAACATTCAGTACTTC	TRBV2	TRBJ2-4	NA	NA
CSASGGFQETQYF	TGCAGTGCTAGCGGGGGATTCCAAGAGACCCAGTACTTC	TRBV20-1	TRBJ2-5	NA	NA
CASSPRPRVGNSPLHF	TGTGCCAGCAGCCCTAGACCCAGGGTCGGGAATTCACCCCTCCACTTT	TRBV6-1	TRBJ1-6	NA	many
CASSVTGDTQYF	TGTGCCAGCAGTGTAACGGGGGATACGCAGTATTTT	TRBV6-5	TRBJ2-3	NA	NA
CSASIPGREETQYF	TGCAGTGCTAGCATACCGGGCCGCGAGGAGACCCAGTACTTC	TRBV20-1	TRBJ2-5	NA	few
CASSYLLDGGYGYTF	TGTGCCAGCAGTTACCTTCTTGATGGGGGCTATGGCTACACCTTC	TRBV6-5	TRBJ1-2	NA	few
CASSAPPLSSGGFRFF	TGTGCCAGCAGCGCCCCCCCCCTATCTAGCGGGGGGTTTAGGTTCTTC	TRBV5-8	TRBJ2-1	TRBD2	many
CASTERQDTQYF	TGTGCCAGCACGGAGAGACAGGATACGCAGTATTTT	TRBV2	TRBJ2-3	NA	NA
CASSPPGDSSYNEQFF	TGTGCCAGCAGCCCCCCGGGCGATAGCTCCTACAATGAGCAGTTCTTC	TRBV6-1	TRBJ2-1	NA	NA
CSAPQAGGFGEQFF	TGCAGTGCCCCCCAAGCGGGGGGGTTTGGTGAGCAGTTCTTC	TRBV20-1	TRBJ2-1	TRBD2	few
CATSDFTDPGETQYF	TGTGCCACCAGTGATTTCACGGATCCAGGGGAGACCCAGTACTTC	TRBV24-1	TRBJ2-5	NA	many
CSAREPRTGDYEQYF	TGCAGTGCTAGAGAACCCCGGACAGGGGACTACGAGCAGTACTTC	TRBV20-1	TRBJ2-7	TRBD1	many
CASSQQRGGPSEQYF	TGTGCCAGCAGCCAGCAACGGGGAGGCCCCTCCGAGCAGTACTTC	TRBV12-3/TRBV12-4	TRBJ2-7	NA	NA